This TCR beta chain appears in the sequencing data of a study of T cell repertoires in cytomegalovirus infection. Study context: Public TCR beta signatures marked donors with CMV infection and the matching HLA. General study points: The ex vivo response showed dominance by HLA-C-restricted CMV-specific TCR beta clonotypes.

The CDR3 runs 15 residues. CDR1 and CDR2 from the germline V gene are SGHAT and FQNNGV. Trimming took 1 base from V and 0 from J, leaving 10 bases between them. Each CDR3 protein gets one entry after TCRdb re-called the reads with MiXCR. The sample lists some 450,000 distinct CDR3 sequences; roughly 30% were seen once. Regarding this clonotype: Its antigen is unknown.

The gene calls are TRBV11-2 and TRBJ2-7, with D perhaps assigned TRBD1 or TRBD2 (6 bases each). The receptor comes from a human donor in good health (CMV status not recorded). Some clones in this sample may be carry-over from other donors' samples. The specimen sequenced was PBMCs. Here the CDR3 DNA reads TGTGCCAGCAGCTTAGGTCGGGGGCTCTCCTACGAGCAGTACTTC. As protein: CASSLGRGLSYEQYF.